This T cell receptor beta chain emerged from a study of T cell clonality in common variable immunodeficiency. General observations from the study: Reportedly, TCR beta sequences from common variable immunodeficiency showed fewer deletions and N-nucleotide insertions.

Reduced serum IgG, IgA and/or IgM plus specific antibody deficiency defined CVID. This clone was recorded many times. The antigen is not known. The read gets to within 3 residues of the CDR3 end, and the germline J gene fills in the rest. TCRdb's table, derived via immunoSEQ multiplex PCR, lists solely in-frame clones and lacks some. Recorded here are about 34,000 clones, with no singletons, and the ten leading clones hold less than 7%. The CDR3 has 17 residues. Germline CDR1 and CDR2: SGHRS and YFSETQ. The V segment lost 4 bases and the J segment 9 bases; nucleotides outside the gene matches: 12. Sequences were obtained from peripheral blood mononuclear cells. The chain joins TRBV5-1 to TRBJ2-1, with 14 bases matching TRBD2. The sequence derives from a human donor with common variable immunodeficiency. CDR3 in amino acids: CASSPEPGLAGVTEQFF. CDR3 DNA, as far as it was read: TGCGCCAGCAGCCCAGAGCCGGGACTAGCGGGAGTAACTGAG.